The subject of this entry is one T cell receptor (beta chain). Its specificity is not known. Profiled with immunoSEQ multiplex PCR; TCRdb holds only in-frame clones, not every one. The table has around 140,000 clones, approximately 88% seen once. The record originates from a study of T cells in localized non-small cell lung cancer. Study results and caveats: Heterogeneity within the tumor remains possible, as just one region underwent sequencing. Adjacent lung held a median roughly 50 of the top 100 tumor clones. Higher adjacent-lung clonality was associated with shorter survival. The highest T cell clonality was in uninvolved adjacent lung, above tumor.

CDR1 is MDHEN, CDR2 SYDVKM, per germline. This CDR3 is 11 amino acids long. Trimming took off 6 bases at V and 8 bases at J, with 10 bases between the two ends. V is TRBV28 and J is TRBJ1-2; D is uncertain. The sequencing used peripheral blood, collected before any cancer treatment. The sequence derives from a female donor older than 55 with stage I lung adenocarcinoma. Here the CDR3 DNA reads TGTGCCAGCAGCCCCAATCTGGGCTACACCTTC. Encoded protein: CASSPNLGYTF.